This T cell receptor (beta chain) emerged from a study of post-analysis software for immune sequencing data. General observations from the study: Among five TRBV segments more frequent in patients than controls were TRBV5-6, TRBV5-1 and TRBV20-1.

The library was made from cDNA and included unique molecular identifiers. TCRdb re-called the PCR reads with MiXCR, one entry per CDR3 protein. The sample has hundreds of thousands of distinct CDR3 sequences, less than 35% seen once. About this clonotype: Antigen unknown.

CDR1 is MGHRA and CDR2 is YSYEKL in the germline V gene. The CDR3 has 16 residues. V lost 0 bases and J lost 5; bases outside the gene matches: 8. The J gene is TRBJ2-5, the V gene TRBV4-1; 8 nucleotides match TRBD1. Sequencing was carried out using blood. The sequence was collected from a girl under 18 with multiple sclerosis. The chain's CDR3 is CASSQEGQALVETQYF. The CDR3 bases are TGCGCCAGCAGCCAAGAGGGACAGGCCCTCGTCGAGACCCAGTACTTC.